The sequence of this T cell receptor (beta chain) was determined in a study of T cell responses to AZD1222 COVID-19 vaccine. Overall study results and limits: Unmutated regions of variants are reportedly targeted by nearly half of spike-specific TCRs. Repertoires were sampled only after the peak T cell response. Clonal diversity was possibly underestimated; the donors were predominantly white British and more often female. The number of AZD1222 recipients seropositive at baseline was only 5 to 7.

Worth noting for this clone: Its antigen is undetermined.

The ends were cut back, 2 bases at V and 3 bases at J, with 4 bases in the middle. Germline lookup yields CDR1 MNHEY and CDR2 SMNVEV (reference sequence). This CDR3 is 13 amino acids long. Clones were read by immunoSEQ multiplex PCR, and TCRdb kept only the in-frame ones, dropping some. The data show more than 95,000 clones, around 87% seen once. The rearrangement uses TRBV27 and TRBJ2-2; no firm D call. The sequence derives from an adult in good health. The input for sequencing was peripheral blood, taken on day 0 of AZD1222 vaccination. The CDR3 region has the DNA TGTGCCAGCAGTTTAAAGTACACCGGGGAGCTGTTTTTT. The encoded protein is CASSLKYTGELFF.